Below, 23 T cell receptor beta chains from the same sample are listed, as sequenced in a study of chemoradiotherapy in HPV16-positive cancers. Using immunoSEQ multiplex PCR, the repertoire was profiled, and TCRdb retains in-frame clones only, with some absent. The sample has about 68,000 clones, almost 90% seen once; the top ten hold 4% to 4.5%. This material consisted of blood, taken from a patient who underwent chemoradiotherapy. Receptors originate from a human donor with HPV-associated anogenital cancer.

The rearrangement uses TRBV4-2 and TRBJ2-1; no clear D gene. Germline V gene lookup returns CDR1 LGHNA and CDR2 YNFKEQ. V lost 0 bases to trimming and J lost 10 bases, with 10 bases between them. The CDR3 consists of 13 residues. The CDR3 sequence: CASSQDSSAEQFF. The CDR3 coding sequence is TGTGCCAGCAGCCAAGATTCGAGCGCGGAGCAGTTCTTC.

The CDR3: CASSGTASAEQYF. DNA for the CDR3: TGTGCCAGCAGTGGGACAGCCTCAGCGGAGCAGTACTTC. V usage is TRBV6-5 and J usage is TRBJ2-7, with TRBD1 matching 7 bases. Germline loops: CDR1 MNHEY, CDR2 SVGAGI. J gave up 7 bases and V 5 bases, and 8 bases lay outside the gene matches. The CDR3 covers 13 residues.

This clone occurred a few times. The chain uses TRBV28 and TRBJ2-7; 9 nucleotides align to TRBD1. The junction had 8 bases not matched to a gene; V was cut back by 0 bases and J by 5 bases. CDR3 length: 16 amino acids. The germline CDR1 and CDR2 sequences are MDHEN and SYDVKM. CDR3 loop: CASSLWGGQGPHEQYF. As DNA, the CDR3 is TGTGCCAGCAGTTTATGGGGGGGACAGGGCCCCCACGAGCAGTACTTC. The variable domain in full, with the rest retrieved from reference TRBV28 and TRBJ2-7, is DVKVTQSSRYLVKRTGEKVFLECVQDMDHENMFWYRQDPGLGLRLIYFSYDVKMKEKGDIPEGYSVSREKKERFSLILESASTNQTSMYLCASSLWGGQGPHEQYFGPGTRLTVT.

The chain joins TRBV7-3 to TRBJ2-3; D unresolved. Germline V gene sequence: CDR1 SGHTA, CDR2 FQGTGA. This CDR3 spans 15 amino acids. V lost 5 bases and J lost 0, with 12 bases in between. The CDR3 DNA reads TGTGCCAGCAGCCCAGGACCCGGTAGCACAGATACGCAGTATTTT. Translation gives CASSPGPGSTDTQYF.

CDR3 protein: CASSARVAKNIQYF. DNA of the CDR3: TGTGCCAGCAGTGCCAGGGTAGCCAAAAACATTCAGTACTTC. The chain carries TRBV2 and TRBJ2-4, with a possible D match to TRBD1 (5 bases). Germline CDR1 reads SNHLY; CDR2 reads FYNNEI. The length of the CDR3 is 14 residues. The V end was cut by 4 bases, the J end by 0 bases, with 7 bases between.

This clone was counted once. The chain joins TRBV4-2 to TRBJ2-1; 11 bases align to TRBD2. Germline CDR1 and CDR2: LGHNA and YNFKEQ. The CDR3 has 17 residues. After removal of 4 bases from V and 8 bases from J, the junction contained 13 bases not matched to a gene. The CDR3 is CASSPRGGSGREYEQFF. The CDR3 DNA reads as TGTGCCAGCAGCCCCCGGGGAGGTAGCGGGAGGGAGTATGAGCAGTTCTTC.

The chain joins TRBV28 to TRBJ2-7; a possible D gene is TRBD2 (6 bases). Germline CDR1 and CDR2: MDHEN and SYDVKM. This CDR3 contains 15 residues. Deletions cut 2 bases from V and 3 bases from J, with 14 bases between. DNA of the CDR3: TGTGCCAGCAGTTTAGGGGGAGGTAGAAGCTACGAGCAGTACTTC. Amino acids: CASSLGGGRSYEQYF.

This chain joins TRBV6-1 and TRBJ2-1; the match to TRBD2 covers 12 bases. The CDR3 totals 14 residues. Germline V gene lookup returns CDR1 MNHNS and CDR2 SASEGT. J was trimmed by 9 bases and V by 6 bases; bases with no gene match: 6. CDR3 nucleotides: TGTGCCAGCAGGGCTAGCGGGAGGGCCCCTGAGCAGTTCTTC. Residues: CASRASGRAPEQFF.

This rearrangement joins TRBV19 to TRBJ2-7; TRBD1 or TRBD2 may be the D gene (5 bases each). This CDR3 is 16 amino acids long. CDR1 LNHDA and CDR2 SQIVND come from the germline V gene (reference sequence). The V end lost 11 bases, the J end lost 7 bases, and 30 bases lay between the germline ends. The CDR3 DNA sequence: TGTGCCTCCCGAAGGAGTTGGGACCTAACCATAGGGGAGCAGTACTTC. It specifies CASRRSWDLTIGEQYF.

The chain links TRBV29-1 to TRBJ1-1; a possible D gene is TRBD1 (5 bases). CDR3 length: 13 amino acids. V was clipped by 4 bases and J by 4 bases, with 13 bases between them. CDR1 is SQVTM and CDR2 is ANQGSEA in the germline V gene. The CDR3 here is CSVGTTVGTEAFF. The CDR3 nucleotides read TGCAGCGTTGGGACAACGGTCGGCACTGAAGCTTTCTTT. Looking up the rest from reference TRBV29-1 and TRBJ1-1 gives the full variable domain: SAVISQKPSRDICQRGTSLTIQCQVDSQVTMMFWYRQQPGQSLTLIATANQGSEATYESGFVIDKFPISRPNLTFSTLTVSNMSPEDSSIYLCSVGTTVGTEAFFGQGTRLTVV.

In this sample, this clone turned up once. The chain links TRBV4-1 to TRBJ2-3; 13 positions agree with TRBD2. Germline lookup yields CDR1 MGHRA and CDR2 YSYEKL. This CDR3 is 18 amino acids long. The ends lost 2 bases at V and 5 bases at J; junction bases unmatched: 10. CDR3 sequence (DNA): TGCGCCAGCAGCCAAAAAGGAGGACTAGCGGGAGTGGTAGATACGCAGTATTTT. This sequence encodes CASSQKGGLAGVVDTQYF.

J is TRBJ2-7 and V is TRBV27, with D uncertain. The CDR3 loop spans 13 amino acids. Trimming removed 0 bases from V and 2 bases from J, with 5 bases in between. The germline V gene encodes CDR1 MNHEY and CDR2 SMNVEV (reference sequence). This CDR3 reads CASSLSAPYEQYF. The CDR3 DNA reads TGTGCCAGCAGTTTATCTGCCCCCTACGAGCAGTACTTC.

The CDR3 DNA reads as TGTGCCAGTAGTATTGCAGGACTGAACACTGAAGCTTTCTTT. As protein: CASSIAGLNTEAFF. The V call is TRBV19, the J call TRBJ1-1, with no clear D. CDR1 LNHDA and CDR2 SQIVND come from the germline V gene (reference sequence). The germline V and J ends were trimmed by 3 bases and 0 bases, with 8 bases remaining between them. There are 14 residues in the CDR3.

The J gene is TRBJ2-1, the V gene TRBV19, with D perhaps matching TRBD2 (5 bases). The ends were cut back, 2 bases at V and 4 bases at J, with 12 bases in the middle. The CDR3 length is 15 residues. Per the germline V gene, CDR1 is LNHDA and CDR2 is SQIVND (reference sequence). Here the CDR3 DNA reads TGTGCCAGTAGTATACTCCCGGACTTTTACAATGAGCAGTTCTTC. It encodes CASSILPDFYNEQFF.

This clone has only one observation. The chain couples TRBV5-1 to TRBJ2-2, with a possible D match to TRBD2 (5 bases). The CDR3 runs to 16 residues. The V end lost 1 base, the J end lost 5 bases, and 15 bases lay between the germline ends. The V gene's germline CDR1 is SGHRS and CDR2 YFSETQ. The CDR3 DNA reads TGCGCCAGCAGCTTGTTCGGGGAGAGTTCGACCGGGGAGCTGTTTTTT. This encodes CASSLFGESSTGELFF. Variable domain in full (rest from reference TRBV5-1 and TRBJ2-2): KAGVTQTPRYLIKTRGQQVTLSCSPISGHRSVSWYQQTPGQGLQFLFEYFSETQRNKGNFPGRFSGRQFSNSRSEMNVSTLELGDSALYLCASSLFGESSTGELFFGEGSRLTVL.

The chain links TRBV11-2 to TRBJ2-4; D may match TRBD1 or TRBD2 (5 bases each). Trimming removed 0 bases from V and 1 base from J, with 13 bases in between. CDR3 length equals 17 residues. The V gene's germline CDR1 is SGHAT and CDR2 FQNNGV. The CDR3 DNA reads TGTGCCAGCAGCTTAGACTTGGGGGTGTCGGCCAAAAACATTCAGTACTTC. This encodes CASSLDLGVSAKNIQYF.

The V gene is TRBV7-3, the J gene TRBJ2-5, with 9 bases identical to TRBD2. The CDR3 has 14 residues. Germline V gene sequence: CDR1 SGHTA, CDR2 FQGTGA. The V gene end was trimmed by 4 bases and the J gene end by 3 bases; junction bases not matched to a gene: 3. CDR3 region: CASSSLAGEETQYF. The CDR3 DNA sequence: TGTGCCAGCAGCTCCTTAGCGGGGGAAGAGACCCAGTACTTC. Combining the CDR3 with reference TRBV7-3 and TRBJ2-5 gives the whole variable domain GAGVSQTPSNKVTEKGKYVELRCDPISGHTALYWYRQSLGQGPEFLIYFQGTGAADDSGLPNDRFFAVRPEGSVSTLKIQRTERGDSAVYLCASSSLAGEETQYFGPGTRLLVL.

Written as DNA, the CDR3 is TGTGCCAGCAGTTACTCGGTTGAGGGTGCAGATACGCAGTATTTT. Its translation is CASSYSVEGADTQYF. The chain has TRBV6-5 and TRBJ2-3, with D tentatively TRBD2 (5 bases). Per the germline V gene, CDR1 is MNHEY and CDR2 is SVGAGI. This CDR3 contains 15 residues. V gave up 0 bases and J gave up 4 bases, with 11 bases separating them.

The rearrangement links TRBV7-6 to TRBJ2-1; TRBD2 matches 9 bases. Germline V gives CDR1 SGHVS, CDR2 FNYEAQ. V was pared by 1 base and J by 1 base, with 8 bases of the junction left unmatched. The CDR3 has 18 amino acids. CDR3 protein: CASSLGSSGTTSYNEQFF. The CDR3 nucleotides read TGTGCCAGCAGCTTAGGATCTAGCGGGACAACATCCTACAATGAGCAGTTCTTC.

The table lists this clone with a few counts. CDR3 nucleotide sequence: TGTGCCAGCAGTGGACAGTTCAATCAGCCCCAGCATTTT. Translated, it gives CASSGQFNQPQHF. The chain carries TRBV6-1 and TRBJ1-5, with D perhaps TRBD1 (5 bases). Germline CDR1 and CDR2: MNHNS and SASEGT. This CDR3 has 13 amino acids. V gave up 4 bases and J gave up 3 bases, with 7 bases separating them.

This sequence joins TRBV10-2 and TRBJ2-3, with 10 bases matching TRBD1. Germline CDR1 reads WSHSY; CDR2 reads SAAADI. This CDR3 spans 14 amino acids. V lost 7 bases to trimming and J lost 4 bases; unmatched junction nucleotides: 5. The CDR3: CASTFGQGADTQYF. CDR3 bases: TGCGCCAGCACCTTCGGACAGGGGGCAGATACGCAGTATTTT.

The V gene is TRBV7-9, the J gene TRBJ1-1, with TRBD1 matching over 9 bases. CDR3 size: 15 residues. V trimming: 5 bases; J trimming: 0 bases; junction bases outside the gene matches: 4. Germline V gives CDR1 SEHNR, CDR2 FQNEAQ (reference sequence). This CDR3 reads CASSQGTGMNTEAFF. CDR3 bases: TGTGCCAGCAGCCAAGGGACAGGGATGAACACTGAAGCTTTCTTT.

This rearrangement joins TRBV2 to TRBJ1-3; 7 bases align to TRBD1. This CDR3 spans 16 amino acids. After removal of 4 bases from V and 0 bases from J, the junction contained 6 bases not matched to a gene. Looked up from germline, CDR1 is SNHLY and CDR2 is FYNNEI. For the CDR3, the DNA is TGTGCCAGCAGTGGCCCCGGGACAGACTCTGGAAACACCATATATTTT. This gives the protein CASSGPGTDSGNTIYF.